Listed below are T cell receptor beta chains from one sample, sequenced in a study of blood T cell repertoires in COVID-19. TCRdb's copy holds only in-frame clones and misses some; the assay was immunoSEQ multiplex PCR. The data show roughly 200,000 clones, more than 80% seen once. The source material was peripheral blood. The receptors were sampled from a middle-aged man with acute or convalescent COVID-19. Each CDR3 is given with its conserved first and last residue. Fields, in order: D gene, J gene, V gene, clone size, CDR3 DNA, CDR3 protein. D genes are given only for firm matches. Expanded clones get a size class; other rows say once, few or many, or leave the size out.

d_call: TRBD2
j_call: TRBJ2-1
v_call: TRBV20-1
clone_size: NA
cdr3_nt: TGCAGTGCTAGTGCTAGCGGGAGGGTGAGCAATGAGCAGTTCTTC
cdr3_aa: CSASASGRVSNEQFF

d_call: NA
j_call: TRBJ1-5
v_call: TRBV19
clone_size: NA
cdr3_nt: TGTGCCAGTAGTATCCCGGGACACTTACGACTAAATCAGCCCCAGCATTTT
cdr3_aa: CASSIPGHLRLNQPQHF

d_call: TRBD2
j_call: TRBJ2-2
v_call: TRBV7-2
clone_size: NA
cdr3_nt: TGTGCCAGCAGCACCCGACTAGCGGACACCGGGGAGCTGTTTTTT
cdr3_aa: CASSTRLADTGELFF

d_call: NA
j_call: TRBJ2-2
v_call: TRBV18
clone_size: NA
cdr3_nt: TGTGCCAGCTCACCACTCACTAGACGATTCACCGGGGAGCTGTTTTTT
cdr3_aa: CASSPLTRRFTGELFF

d_call: TRBD1
j_call: TRBJ1-1
v_call: TRBV7-8
clone_size: once
cdr3_nt: TGTGCCAGCAGCCAGGGGGGGGCGGGAGGATATCAAGCTTTCTTT
cdr3_aa: CASSQGGAGGYQAFF

d_call: NA
j_call: TRBJ2-7
v_call: TRBV2
clone_size: once
cdr3_nt: TGTGCCAGCAGTGAAACCGGGACCTACGAGCAGTACTTC
cdr3_aa: CASSETGTYEQYF

d_call: NA
j_call: TRBJ2-2
v_call: TRBV5-1
clone_size: NA
cdr3_nt: TGCGCCAGCAGCTTGGGACAGGACGCCGGGGAGCTGTTTTTT
cdr3_aa: CASSLGQDAGELFF

d_call: NA
j_call: TRBJ2-2
v_call: TRBV7-9
clone_size: NA
cdr3_nt: TGTGCCAGCAGCTCTAACAGGGATCCCGGGGAGCTGTTTTTT
cdr3_aa: CASSSNRDPGELFF

d_call: NA
j_call: TRBJ1-6
v_call: TRBV7-7
clone_size: once
cdr3_nt: TGTGCTAGCAACCCAATCGAGGGGGACACCATTAATTCACCCCTCCACTTT
cdr3_aa: CASNPIEGDTINSPLHF

d_call: TRBD2
j_call: TRBJ2-3
v_call: TRBV25-1
clone_size: NA
cdr3_nt: TGTGCCAGCAGTGTCCTAGGGACTACCAGCACAGATACGCAGTATTTT
cdr3_aa: CASSVLGTTSTDTQYF

d_call: NA
j_call: TRBJ2-1
v_call: TRBV28
clone_size: NA
cdr3_nt: TGTGCCAGCAGTTATCCCCTCACGGGGGTTGAGCAGTTCTTC
cdr3_aa: CASSYPLTGVEQFF

d_call: TRBD1
j_call: TRBJ1-2
v_call: TRBV7-8
clone_size: NA
cdr3_nt: TGTGCCAGCAGCCAAGGGACAGGGGGAGGCTACACCTTC
cdr3_aa: CASSQGTGGGYTF

d_call: NA
j_call: TRBJ2-5
v_call: TRBV12-3/TRBV12-4
clone_size: NA
cdr3_nt: TGTGCCAGCAGTCTGGCAGAACAAGAGACCCAGTACTTC
cdr3_aa: CASSLAEQETQYF

d_call: TRBD2
j_call: TRBJ2-5
v_call: TRBV6-5
clone_size: NA
cdr3_nt: TGTGCCAGCAGTTACTCGGCGGGGGGGCCGGAGACCCAGTACTTC
cdr3_aa: CASSYSAGGPETQYF

d_call: TRBD1
j_call: TRBJ1-2
v_call: TRBV7-9
clone_size: NA
cdr3_nt: TGTGCCAGCAGCTTAGCTGGACAGGGGAACTCTGGCTACACCTTC
cdr3_aa: CASSLAGQGNSGYTF

d_call: TRBD1
j_call: TRBJ2-7
v_call: TRBV24-1
clone_size: NA
cdr3_nt: TGTGCCACCAGACAGGGGACAAGCGAGCAGTACTTC
cdr3_aa: CATRQGTSEQYF

d_call: NA
j_call: TRBJ1-1
v_call: TRBV3-1/TRBV3-2
clone_size: once
cdr3_nt: TGTGCCAGCAGCGACCGAGGGGACACCACTGAAGCTTTCTTT
cdr3_aa: CASSDRGDTTEAFF

d_call: NA
j_call: TRBJ2-3
v_call: TRBV11-3
clone_size: NA
cdr3_nt: TGTGCCAGCAGCACACAGGGACCCACAGATACGCAGTATTTT
cdr3_aa: CASSTQGPTDTQYF

d_call: TRBD2
j_call: TRBJ2-7
v_call: TRBV2
clone_size: once
cdr3_nt: TGTGCCAGCAGTGAAATAGCGGGAGACGAGCAGTACTTC
cdr3_aa: CASSEIAGDEQYF

d_call: TRBD2
j_call: TRBJ2-3
v_call: TRBV24-1
clone_size: NA
cdr3_nt: TGTGCCACCGCGGGCAGCGGGGGCGCAGATACGCAGTATTTT
cdr3_aa: CATAGSGGADTQYF

d_call: NA
j_call: TRBJ1-2
v_call: TRBV10-2
clone_size: NA
cdr3_nt: TGCGCCAGCAGCGATCCCGGGAGGGGCTATGGCTACACCTTC
cdr3_aa: CASSDPGRGYGYTF

d_call: TRBD1
j_call: TRBJ2-1
v_call: TRBV5-4
clone_size: once
cdr3_nt: TGTGCCAGCAGCCCGCGAGGGGACAGGGGGTCCAATGAGCAGTTCTTC
cdr3_aa: CASSPRGDRGSNEQFF

d_call: NA
j_call: TRBJ1-1
v_call: TRBV19
clone_size: NA
cdr3_nt: TGTGCCAGTAGTCCCCGTTCGGGACACCCTGAAGCTTTCTTT
cdr3_aa: CASSPRSGHPEAFF

d_call: NA
j_call: TRBJ1-2
v_call: TRBV15
clone_size: NA
cdr3_nt: TGTGCCACCAGCAGAGTATCGAGATGGAACTATGGCTACACCTTC
cdr3_aa: CATSRVSRWNYGYTF

d_call: NA
j_call: TRBJ2-7
v_call: TRBV6-1
clone_size: NA
cdr3_nt: TGTGCCAGCAGTTATTACCGGGACTACGAGCAGTACTTC
cdr3_aa: CASSYYRDYEQYF

d_call: NA
j_call: TRBJ2-7
v_call: TRBV5-1
clone_size: NA
cdr3_nt: TGCGCCAGCAGCTCAGGCCCATCCGAGCAGTACTTC
cdr3_aa: CASSSGPSEQYF

d_call: NA
j_call: TRBJ1-5
v_call: TRBV6-6
clone_size: NA
cdr3_nt: TGTGCCAGCAGTTTTAAAGGACAGAGCAATCAGCCCCAGCATTTT
cdr3_aa: CASSFKGQSNQPQHF

d_call: NA
j_call: TRBJ2-1
v_call: TRBV5-1
clone_size: NA
cdr3_nt: TGCGCCAGCAGCTTGGTCCTAGAAGGATTGAGGAATGAGCAGTTCTTC
cdr3_aa: CASSLVLEGLRNEQFF

d_call: TRBD2
j_call: TRBJ2-7
v_call: TRBV4-2
clone_size: NA
cdr3_nt: TGTGCCAGCAGCCCCCGGCCCGGACTAGCGGGACCGTTC
cdr3_aa: CASSPRPGLAGPF

d_call: NA
j_call: TRBJ1-1
v_call: TRBV29-1
clone_size: NA
cdr3_nt: TGCAGCGTTGACCGTACAGGTCTCACTGAAGCTTTCTTT
cdr3_aa: CSVDRTGLTEAFF

d_call: TRBD1
j_call: TRBJ1-5
v_call: TRBV2
clone_size: NA
cdr3_nt: TGTGCCAGCAGGGACAGGGGTTCTCAGCCCCAGCATTTT
cdr3_aa: CASRDRGSQPQHF

d_call: TRBD1
j_call: TRBJ2-3
v_call: TRBV6-5
clone_size: NA
cdr3_nt: TGTGCCAGCAGTAACAGGGGGAACACAGATACGCAGTATTTT
cdr3_aa: CASSNRGNTDTQYF

d_call: NA
j_call: TRBJ2-5
v_call: TRBV28
clone_size: NA
cdr3_nt: TGTGCCAGCAGTTTCCGAGAGACCCAGTACTTC
cdr3_aa: CASSFRETQYF

d_call: TRBD1
j_call: TRBJ1-4
v_call: TRBV19
clone_size: NA
cdr3_nt: TGTGCCAGTAGTATGGCCCCGGGACAGGGAGGCGCAACTAATGAAAAACTGTTTTTT
cdr3_aa: CASSMAPGQGGATNEKLFF

d_call: TRBD2
j_call: TRBJ2-7
v_call: TRBV7-9
clone_size: few
cdr3_nt: TGTGCCAGCAGCCACCAGGGACTAGCGGGAGGAATCTACGAGCAGTACTTC
cdr3_aa: CASSHQGLAGGIYEQYF